Listed below are T cell receptor beta chains from one sample, sequenced in a study of graft-versus-host responses after intestinal transplantation. The assay was immunoSEQ multiplex PCR, and TCRdb's table has in-frame clones only and misses some. The profile shows just under 55,000 clones, about 90% of them singletons. This material consisted of PBMCs, taken nearly 670 days after intestinal transplant. Every receptor here comes from a human patient who received an intestinal transplant, so some T cells may come from the graft donor. Both conserved end residues are part of each CDR3. The order of the fields is V gene, D gene, J gene, clone size, CDR3 protein, CDR3 DNA. D genes are given only for firm matches. The listing skips clone size in some rows; elsewhere it reads once, few, many or a size class.

TRBV7-6	TRBD1	TRBJ1-2	once	CASSLKVTGGDGYTF	TGTGCCAGCAGCTTAAAAGTGACAGGGGGCGATGGCTACACCTTC
TRBV11-2	-	TRBJ1-2	-	CASSSPRDTDPYGYTF	TGTGCCAGCAGCTCTCCCCGGGACACCGACCCCTATGGCTACACCTTC
TRBV19	TRBD1	TRBJ2-7	few	CASSIGQGTYEQYF	TGTGCCAGTAGTATTGGACAGGGCACCTACGAGCAGTACTTC
TRBV4-1	-	TRBJ2-7	-	CASSQGQLEQYF	TGCGCCAGCAGCCAAGGCCAACTGGAGCAGTACTTC
TRBV5-8	-	TRBJ2-7	-	CASSLMGVYEQYF	TGTGCCAGCAGCTTGATGGGGGTGTACGAGCAGTACTTC
TRBV6-5	TRBD1	TRBJ2-5	-	CASRDRVETQYF	TGTGCCAGCAGGGACAGGGTGGAGACCCAGTACTTC
TRBV30	TRBD1	TRBJ2-5	-	CAWRRLTGPETQYF	TGTGCCTGGAGGAGATTGACAGGGCCAGAGACCCAGTACTTC
TRBV5-4	-	TRBJ1-4	-	CASSLDGIEKLFF	TGTGCCAGCAGCCTGGACGGGATTGAAAAACTGTTTTTT
TRBV11-3	TRBD1	TRBJ2-7	-	CASSHRDRSYEQYF	TGTGCCAGCAGCCACCGGGACAGATCCTACGAGCAGTACTTC
TRBV4-2	-	TRBJ2-1	-	CASSQDMSSSYNEQFF	TGTGCCAGCAGCCAAGACATGTCTAGCTCCTACAATGAGCAGTTCTTC
TRBV5-6	TRBD1	TRBJ2-3	-	CASSLTGGATDTQYF	TGTGCCAGCAGCTTGACAGGGGGCGCGACAGATACGCAGTATTTT
TRBV5-4	TRBD1	TRBJ2-7	-	CASSRGQGRARAAVEQYF	TGTGCCAGCAGCAGGGGACAGGGTAGGGCTAGAGCAGCGGTTGAGCAGTACTTC
TRBV19	TRBD1	TRBJ1-5	-	CASGKRDRGRLNDQPQHF	TGTGCCAGTGGGAAGAGAGACAGGGGGCGTCTTAATGATCAGCCCCAGCATTTT
TRBV6-6	TRBD2	TRBJ2-2	-	CASSYVGLAGTGELFF	TGTGCCAGCAGTTACGTCGGACTAGCAGGCACCGGGGAGCTGTTTTTT
TRBV7-9	TRBD1	TRBJ1-2	-	CASSSDRVYGYTF	TGTGCCAGCAGCTCGGACAGGGTCTATGGCTACACCTTC
TRBV10-3	TRBD1	TRBJ1-5	-	CAISEPTGARIVSNQPQHF	TGTGCCATCAGTGAGCCGACAGGGGCTCGGATAGTGAGCAATCAGCCCCAGCATTTT
TRBV18	-	TRBJ2-7	once	CASSPRPGPYEQYF	TGTGCCAGCTCACCAAGGCCAGGCCCCTACGAGCAGTACTTC
TRBV10-3	TRBD2	TRBJ2-3	once	CAINRGLDPDTQYF	TGTGCCATCAATCGAGGACTAGATCCAGATACGCAGTATTTT
TRBV6-1	-	TRBJ1-3	-	CASSVGHYGNTIYF	TGTGCCAGCAGCGTGGGACACTACGGAAACACCATATATTTT
TRBV4-1	-	TRBJ2-1	-	CASSFGAHEQFF	TGCGCCAGCAGTTTCGGGGCCCATGAGCAGTTCTTC
TRBV7-9	TRBD1	TRBJ2-3	-	CASSLRDREGYTQYF	TGTGCCAGCAGCCTCCGGGACAGGGAGGGATATACGCAGTATTTT
TRBV12-5	-	TRBJ2-1	-	CASMKRQIGGTYNEQFF	TGTGCTAGCATGAAGAGACAGATCGGAGGAACATACAATGAGCAGTTCTTC
TRBV6-1	-	TRBJ2-5	-	CANLSGREGGETQYF	TGTGCCAACCTGTCGGGCAGGGAAGGGGGAGAGACCCAGTACTTC
TRBV7-6	TRBD2	TRBJ2-5	-	CASNSGGAWYEETQYF	TGTGCCAGCAATAGCGGGGGGGCCTGGTATGAAGAGACCCAGTACTTC
TRBV5-8	-	TRBJ2-7	-	CASSRTQGLYYEQYF	TGTGCCAGCAGCCGCACACAGGGTCTGTACTACGAGCAGTACTTC
TRBV4-1	-	TRBJ1-2	once	CASSQGGAPAYTF	TGCGCCAGCAGCCAAGGGGGGGCTCCCGCCTACACCTTC
TRBV11-1	-	TRBJ1-1	-	CASSLEAGYSTEAFF	TGTGCCAGCAGCTTAGAGGCAGGGTATAGCACTGAAGCTTTCTTT
TRBV2	TRBD2	TRBJ2-5	-	CASRGTSVGETQYF	TGTGCCAGCAGGGGGACTAGCGTCGGGGAGACCCAGTACTTC
TRBV6-1	-	TRBJ1-2	-	CASSEARIRTAYGYTF	TGTGCCAGCAGTGAAGCAAGGATTCGGACAGCCTATGGCTACACCTTC
TRBV27	TRBD2	TRBJ2-3	-	CASSLGLAVTDTQYF	TGTGCCAGCAGTCTAGGACTAGCGGTAACAGATACGCAGTATTTT
TRBV19	TRBD1	TRBJ1-2	-	CASSSPGGFYYGYTF	TGTGCCAGTAGTAGCCCAGGGGGGTTCTACTATGGCTACACCTTC
TRBV6-1	-	TRBJ2-2	-	CASSGYPLLAEDTGELFF	TGTGCCAGCAGTGGGTATCCCCTTCTTGCGGAGGACACCGGGGAGCTGTTTTTT
TRBV5-4	-	TRBJ1-6	-	CASSLLGHTSPLHF	TGTGCCAGCAGCTTGTTGGGACATACTTCACCCCTCCACTTT
TRBV7-9	TRBD1	TRBJ1-6	-	CASSYRGNSPLHF	TGTGCCAGCAGCTACAGGGGAAATTCACCCCTCCACTTT
TRBV5-8	TRBD1	TRBJ1-5	-	CASSLLQGRIQPQHF	TGTGCCAGCAGCCTCCTACAGGGGAGAATTCAGCCCCAGCATTTT
TRBV5-6	-	TRBJ2-3	-	CASSLTPASTDTQYF	TGTGCCAGCAGCTTGACTCCGGCTAGCACAGATACGCAGTATTTT
TRBV6-5	-	TRBJ2-4	-	CASSLSGPGAKNIQYF	TGTGCCAGCAGTTTGTCGGGGCCAGGAGCCAAAAACATTCAGTACTTC